This T cell receptor (beta chain) was identified during a study of cytomegalovirus exposure and HLA in healthy donors. Study findings and constraints: With further analysis later on, most CMV-associated TCR beta chains appeared HLA-restricted. Accurate prediction of HLA-A and HLA-B alleles (for most subjects) was reportedly achieved from TCR beta sequences.

Worth noting for this clone: Its antigen is unknown.

This PCR relied on a set of 60 Vbeta primers and 13 Jbeta primers. The protocol was immunoSEQ multiplex PCR, while the TCRdb copy is restricted to in-frame clones and leaves out a portion. The table has roughly 200,000 clones, approximately 79% seen once. Sample: PBMCs. The clonotype originates from a girl aged 10 to 17 in good health and CMV-seropositive.

CDR3 residues: CASSASSSYNEQFF. As DNA, the CDR3 is TGTGCCAGCAGCGCCTCTAGCTCCTACAATGAGCAGTTCTTC. The chain is built from TRBV9 and TRBJ2-1; no clear D. The CDR3 length is 14 residues. Trimming removed 3 bases at V and 0 bases at J, with 7 bases between. Germline-derived CDR1 and CDR2 are SGDLS and YYNGEE.